What follows are 8 T cell receptor beta chains derived from one specimen sequenced in a study of blood T cell repertoires in COVID-19. The protocol was immunoSEQ multiplex PCR, while the TCRdb copy is restricted to in-frame clones and leaves out a portion. The sample records roughly 290,000 clones, about 89% being singletons. The sequenced sample was peripheral blood. Every receptor here comes from a man younger than 45 with acute or convalescent COVID-19.

This clone has just one count. The rearrangement links TRBV29-1 to TRBJ1-1; D not certain. The CDR3 is 12 amino acids. Germline lookup yields CDR1 SQVTM and CDR2 ANQGSEA. Trimming shortened V by 3 bases and J by 0 bases, and 5 bases separated the two germline ends. The CDR3 nucleotides are TGCAGCGTTGATCTAATGAACACTGAAGCTTTCTTT. Translating gives CSVDLMNTEAFF.

The chain joins TRBV14 to TRBJ2-5, with 7 bases matching TRBD2. Germline V gives CDR1 SGHDN, CDR2 FVKESK. Trimming at V came to 3 bases and at J to 6 bases, leaving 16 bases not matched to a gene. The CDR3 totals 17 residues. The CDR3 sequence: CASSHSGGGGRVKTQYF. The DNA of the CDR3 is TGTGCCAGCAGCCATTCGGGAGGTGGCGGGAGAGTAAAGACCCAGTACTTC.

This clone was counted a single time. V gene TRBV18 combines with J gene TRBJ1-2; tentative D call: TRBD1 (6 bases). Germline CDR1 and CDR2: KGHSH and LQKENI. V was trimmed by 2 bases and J by 7 bases, leaving 11 bases between them. The CDR3 covers 13 residues. The CDR3: CASSPNRDSGYTF. The CDR3 DNA follows: TGTGCCAGCTCACCAAACAGGGATAGTGGCTACACCTTC.

The CDR3 is CASRWDNSYNEQFF. In DNA form, the CDR3 reads TGTGCCAGCAGATGGGACAACTCCTACAATGAGCAGTTCTTC. The chain couples TRBV28 to TRBJ2-1, with D perhaps matching TRBD1 (6 bases). V gave up 6 bases and J gave up 0 bases, with 9 bases separating them. Germline V gives CDR1 MDHEN, CDR2 SYDVKM. The CDR3 consists of 14 residues.

This chain's CDR3 is CASSPLTGGINNSPLHF. Written as DNA, the CDR3 is TGCGCCAGCAGCCCCCTGACAGGGGGAATCAATAATTCACCCCTCCACTTT. The rearrangement joins TRBV4-1 to TRBJ1-6; 9 bases align to TRBD1. Unmatched junction bases numbered 9, after V lost 4 bases and J lost 5 bases. The germline CDR1 and CDR2 sequences are MGHRA and YSYEKL. The CDR3 is 17 amino acids.

This sequence joins TRBV6-5 and TRBJ2-7, with TRBD1 matching 7 bases. The CDR3 spans 16 residues. V gave up 0 bases and J gave up 7 bases; unmatched junction bases: 12. Germline V gene sequence: CDR1 MNHEY, CDR2 SVGAGI. The CDR3 DNA sequence: TGTGCCAGCAGTTACTCGAGGGGCACAGGGGTTTTAGAGCAGTACTTC. This sequence encodes CASSYSRGTGVLEQYF.

The table lists this clone with a count of one. The chain has TRBV3-1 (or the pseudogene TRBV3-2) and TRBJ1-1; D not resolved. The CDR3 has 15 amino acids. With 3 bases removed from V and 0 bases from J, the gap between germline ends came to 11 bases. Germline CDR1 LGHDT, CDR2 YNNKEL (reference sequence). CDR3 sequence (DNA): TGTGCCAGCAGCCAGTTCGGGAAAATGAACACTGAAGCTTTCTTT. Its translation: CASSQFGKMNTEAFF.

About this clone itself: Other nucleotide sequences from this sample produce the same CDR3. The rearrangement joins TRBV5-1 to TRBJ2-5; D possibly corresponds to TRBD1 (6 bases). Germline V lookup: CDR1 SGHRS, CDR2 YFSETQ. The CDR3 contains 12 residues. V lost 2 bases, J lost 5 bases, and 7 bases lay in between. CDR3 nucleotide sequence: TGCGCCAGCAGCTTTGACAGGGAGACCCAGTACTTC. As protein: CASSFDRETQYF.